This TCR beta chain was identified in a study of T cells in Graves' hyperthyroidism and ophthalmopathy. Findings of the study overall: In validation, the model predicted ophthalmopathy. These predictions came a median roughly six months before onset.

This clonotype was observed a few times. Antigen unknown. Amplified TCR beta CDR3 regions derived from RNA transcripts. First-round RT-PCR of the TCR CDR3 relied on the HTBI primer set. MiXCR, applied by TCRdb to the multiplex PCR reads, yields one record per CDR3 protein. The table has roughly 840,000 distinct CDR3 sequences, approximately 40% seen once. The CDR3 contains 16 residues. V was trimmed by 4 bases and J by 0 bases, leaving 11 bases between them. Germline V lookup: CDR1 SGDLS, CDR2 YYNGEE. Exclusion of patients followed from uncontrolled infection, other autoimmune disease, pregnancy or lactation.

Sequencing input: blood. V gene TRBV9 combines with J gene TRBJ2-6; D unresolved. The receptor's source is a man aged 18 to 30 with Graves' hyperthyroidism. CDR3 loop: CASSIGRFSGANVLTF. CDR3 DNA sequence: TGTGCCAGCAGCATCGGACGGTTCTCTGGGGCCAACGTCCTGACTTTC.